The present entry profiles one T cell receptor (beta chain) with its context. Antigen: not known. The data originate from a study of shared clonotypes between healthy human individuals. Study-level findings and limits: The naive CD4 repertoires of a handful of donors were compared, and around 5.1% of clonotypes were shared.

The length of the CDR3 is 15 residues. The germline V gene encodes CDR1 MNHGY and CDR2 SVAAGI. V shed 6 bases, J shed 3 bases, and the junction held 9 bases outside the gene matches. Original data processing: Filtering differed because ImmunoSEQ produced junction-only sequences that carried no quality scores. Here immunoSEQ multiplex PCR was the method, and the copy in TCRdb shows in-frame clones only, minus some. The V and J calls and the clone size are those of that table, but D and trimming were determined from the DNA. The data show about 1.1 million clones, about 84% seen once. This chain links TRBV6-9 with TRBJ2-7, with TRBD1 matching over 9 bases. The clonotype comes from a man in his late teens or twenties in good health. Some clones in this sample may be carry-over from other donors' samples. Sequencing used memory CD4+ T cells from PBMCs. Described subset: CD45RA-negative fraction. The CDR3 coding sequence is TGTGCCAGCAGCACAGGGGGCCGATCCCTCTACGAGCAGTACTTC. Translation: CASSTGGRSLYEQYF.